In this sample, the clone carrying this TCR beta chain turned up a few times. Its antigen remains unknown. The V end was cut by 6 bases, the J end by 6 bases, with 14 bases between. Germline assignment: CDR1 WSHSY and CDR2 SAAADI. CDR3 length equals 13 residues. The record originates from a study of shared clonotypes between healthy human individuals. Overall study results and limits: The naive CD4 repertoires of a handful of donors were compared, and around 4.9% of clonotypes were shared. Memory subsets had estimated richness that was generally smaller than that of naive subsets.

Positively selected for CCR7, the CD45RO-negative cells used as naive CD8 cells excluded terminally differentiated effector memory CD45RA+ cells. The table came from immunoSEQ multiplex PCR; TCRdb's copy has only in-frame clones and leaves some out. The profile shows 1.5 million to 2.5 million clones, roughly 95% of them singletons. The rearrangement joins TRBV10-2 to TRBJ1-2; TRBD1 is a possible D gene (6 bases). Sequenced material: naive CD8+ T cells sorted from blood. This TCR was recovered from a man younger than 35 in good health. The CDR3 loop is CASRQGLTDGYTF. The CDR3 region has the DNA TGCGCCAGCAGACAGGGTCTGACTGATGGCTACACCTTC.